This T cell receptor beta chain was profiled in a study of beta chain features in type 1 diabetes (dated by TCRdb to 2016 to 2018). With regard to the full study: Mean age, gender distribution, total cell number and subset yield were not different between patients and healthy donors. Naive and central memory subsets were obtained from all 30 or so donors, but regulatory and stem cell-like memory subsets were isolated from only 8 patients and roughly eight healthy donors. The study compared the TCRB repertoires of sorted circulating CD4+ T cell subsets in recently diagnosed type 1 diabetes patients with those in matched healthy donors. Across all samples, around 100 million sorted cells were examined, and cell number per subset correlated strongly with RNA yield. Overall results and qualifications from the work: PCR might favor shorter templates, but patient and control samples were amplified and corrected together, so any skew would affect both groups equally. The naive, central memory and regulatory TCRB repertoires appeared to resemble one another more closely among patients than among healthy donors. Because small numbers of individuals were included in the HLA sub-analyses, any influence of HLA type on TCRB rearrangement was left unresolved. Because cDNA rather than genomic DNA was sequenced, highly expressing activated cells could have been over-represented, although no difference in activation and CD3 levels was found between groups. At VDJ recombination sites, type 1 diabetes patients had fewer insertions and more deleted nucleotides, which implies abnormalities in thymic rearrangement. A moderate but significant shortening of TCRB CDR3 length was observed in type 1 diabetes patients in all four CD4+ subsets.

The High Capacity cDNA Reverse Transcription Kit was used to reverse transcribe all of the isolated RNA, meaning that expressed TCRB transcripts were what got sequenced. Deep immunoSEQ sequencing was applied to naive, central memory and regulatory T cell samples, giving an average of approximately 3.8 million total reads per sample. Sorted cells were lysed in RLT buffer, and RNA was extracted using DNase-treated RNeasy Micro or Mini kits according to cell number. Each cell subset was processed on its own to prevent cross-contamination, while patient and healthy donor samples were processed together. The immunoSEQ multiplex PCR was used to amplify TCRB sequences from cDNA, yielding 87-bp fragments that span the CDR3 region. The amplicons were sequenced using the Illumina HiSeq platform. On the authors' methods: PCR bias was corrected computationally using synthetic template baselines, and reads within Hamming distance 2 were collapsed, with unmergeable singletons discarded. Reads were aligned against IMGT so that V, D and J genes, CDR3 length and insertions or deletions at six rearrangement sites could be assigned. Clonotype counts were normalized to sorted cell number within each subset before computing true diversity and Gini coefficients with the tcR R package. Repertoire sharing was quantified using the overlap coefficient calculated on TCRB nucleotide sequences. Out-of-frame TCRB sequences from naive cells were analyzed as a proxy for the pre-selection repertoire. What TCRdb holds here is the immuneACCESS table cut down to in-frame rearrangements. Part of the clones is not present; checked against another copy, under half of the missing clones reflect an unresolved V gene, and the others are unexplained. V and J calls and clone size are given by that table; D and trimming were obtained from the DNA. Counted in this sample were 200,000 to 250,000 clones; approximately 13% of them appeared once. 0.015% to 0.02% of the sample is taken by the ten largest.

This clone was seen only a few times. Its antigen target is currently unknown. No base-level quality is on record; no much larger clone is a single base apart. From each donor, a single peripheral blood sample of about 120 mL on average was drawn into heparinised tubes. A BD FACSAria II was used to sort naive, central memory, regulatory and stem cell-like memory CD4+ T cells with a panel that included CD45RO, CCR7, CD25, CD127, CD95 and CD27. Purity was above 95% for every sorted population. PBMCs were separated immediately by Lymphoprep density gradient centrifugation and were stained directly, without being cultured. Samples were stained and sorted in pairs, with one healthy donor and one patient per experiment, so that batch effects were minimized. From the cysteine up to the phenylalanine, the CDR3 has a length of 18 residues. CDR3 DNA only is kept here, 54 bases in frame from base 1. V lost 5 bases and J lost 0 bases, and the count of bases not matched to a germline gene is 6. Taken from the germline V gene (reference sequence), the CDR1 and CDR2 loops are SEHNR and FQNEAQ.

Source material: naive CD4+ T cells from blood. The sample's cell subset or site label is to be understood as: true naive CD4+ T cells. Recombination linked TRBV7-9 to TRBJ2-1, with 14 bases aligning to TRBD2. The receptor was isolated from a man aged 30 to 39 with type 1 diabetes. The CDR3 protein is CASSIAGLAGASYNEQFF. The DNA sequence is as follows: TGTGCCAGCAGCATTGCGGGACTAGCGGGAGCCTCCTACAATGAGCAGTTCTTC.